A selection of T cell receptor beta chains follows, all from one sample in a study of response to subunit inactivated influenza vaccine. TCRdb called the RT-PCR reads again in MiXCR, with one record for every CDR3 protein. The sample carries fewer than 700,000 distinct CDR3 sequences, 10% to 15% recorded once. Sequences were derived from PBMCs from blood, sampled 35 to 45 days after vaccination. The receptors shown here come from a middle-aged man who received an inactivated influenza vaccine. The CDR3 runs from the conserved cysteine through the conserved F or W. The D gene is left open where the match is weak. A clone size is listed for some rows: how often the clone was seen (once, few, many), or a class if it is expanded.

clone_size	d_call	v_call	j_call	cdr3_nt	cdr3_aa
few	-	TRBV28	TRBJ2-3	TGTGCCAGCAGTTTACGGAGGGGGCGCGGCACAGATACGCAGTATTTT	CASSLRRGRGTDTQYF
-	TRBD2	TRBV12-3/TRBV12-4	TRBJ2-1	TGTGCCAGCACCCCGGGACTAGCATCCTACAATGAGCAGTTCTTC	CASTPGLASYNEQFF
few	-	TRBV20-1	TRBJ2-3	TGCAGTTCCCAGGGAATTAGGGCCACAGATACGCAGTATTTT	CSSQGIRATDTQYF
few	TRBD2	TRBV5-1	TRBJ2-2	TGCGCCAGCAGCATCAGCGGGGCCGGGGAGCTGTTTTTT	CASSISGAGELFF
-	TRBD1	TRBV29-1	TRBJ2-2	TGCAGCGTCCAGGGGGCTCGTGGTACCGGGGAGCTGTTTTTT	CSVQGARGTGELFF
-	-	TRBV27	TRBJ2-1	TGTGCCAGCAGTTTAAGAGCAGGGGGGAAAAGTGAGCAGTTCTTC	CASSLRAGGKSEQFF
-	TRBD2	TRBV10-3	TRBJ2-2	TGTGTGACTAGCAGAAACAGCGCGAACACCGGGGAGCTGTTTTTT	CVTSRNSANTGELFF
-	-	TRBV12-3/TRBV12-4	TRBJ1-2	TGTGCCAGCAGAGTAAACTTAGGAGCCGAGGGCTACACCTTC	CASRVNLGAEGYTF
few	-	TRBV28	TRBJ2-7	TGTGCCAGCAGTTTAAGGGGCCGCTCCCTCTCCTACGAGCAGTACTTC	CASSLRGRSLSYEQYF
few	TRBD1	TRBV12-3/TRBV12-4	TRBJ1-3	TGTGCCAGCAGCAGGGGGGTATCCGTCTCTGGAAACACCATATATTTT	CASSRGVSVSGNTIYF
-	-	TRBV6-1	TRBJ2-7	TGTGCCAGCACCCGACAGACAGCCTACGAGCAGTACTTC	CASTRQTAYEQYF
few	-	TRBV5-1	TRBJ2-1	TGCGCCAGCAGCGCGAAGGTGGAGGGTTACAATGAGCAGTTCTTC	CASSAKVEGYNEQFF
many	TRBD2	TRBV6-2/TRBV6-3	TRBJ2-7	TGTGCCAGCAGGAAGGAAGCGGGAGAGTTTTCCTACGAGCAGTACTTC	CASRKEAGEFSYEQYF
-	TRBD1	TRBV27	TRBJ2-7	TGTGCCAGCAGTGACAGGGGGCGCATCGAGCAGTACTTC	CASSDRGRIEQYF
few	-	TRBV5-1	TRBJ2-2	TGCGCCAGCAGACCCCAGGTCGCGAACACCGGGGAGCTGTTTTTT	CASRPQVANTGELFF